This T cell receptor (beta chain) was identified in a study of CD8 T cells in Susac syndrome. About the study: Blood was drawn from Susac syndrome patients while they were therapy-naive, on corticosteroids, or on intravenous immunoglobulin alone.

CDR1 and CDR2 from the germline V gene are SQVTM and ANQGSEA. The CDR3 is made up of 15 amino acids. Trimming cost V 5 bases and J 6 bases, with 20 bases left between them. An amount of RNA that ranged from roughly 0.5 to 1 ug was reverse transcribed with random hexamers. Multiplex PCR with immunoSEQ amplified the TCR beta CDR3 across 54 Vbeta and 13 Jbeta. TCRdb redid the calling of the immunoSEQ multiplex PCR reads with MiXCR, one entry per CDR3 protein. The table records some 94,000 distinct CDR3 sequences, roughly 94% of them present only once. CD8+ and CD4+ blood T cells underwent TCR beta sequencing. The authors negatively isolated CD8+ and CD4+ T cells and FACS-enriched TEMRA cells.

Sequenced sample: CD4+ T cells from PBMCs. This receptor was identified in a human donor with Susac syndrome. The genes are TRBV29-1 and TRBJ2-1, with D possibly called TRBD1 or TRBD2 (6 bases each). The CDR3 DNA is TGCAGCGTTCTACCCCTTAGGGGGGCGAGCAATGAGCAGTTCTTC. As protein: CSVLPLRGASNEQFF.